This T cell receptor (beta chain) was recorded in a study of T-cell memory formation after mild COVID-19. V was shortened by 7 bases and J by 3 bases, with 25 bases between the two germline ends. The germline V gene encodes CDR1 MNHEY and CDR2 SVGEGT. The CDR3 spans 17 residues. Broader study findings: Day 15 to 85 contracting clones showed balanced CD4/CD8; later expanders leaned CD4+. Memory from before infection featured some responding clones, which suggests cross-reactive memory joined. Those CD4+ clones that contracted were mainly in CM and EM (CD8+ ones in EMRA).

On this clonotype: Its antigen remains unidentified.

Using its own MiXCR run on the 5' RACE reads, TCRdb lists one record per CDR3 protein. The top ten hold approximately 8% of the sample, which has about 560,000 distinct CDR3 sequences, less than 25% seen once. The sequencing input was PBMCs or a T cell subset sorted from them (not recorded which). The J gene is TRBJ2-7, the V gene TRBV6-2 or TRBV6-3, with D uncertain. The source of this sequence is an adult woman who had mild COVID-19 (a few samples of this study predate the infection). Cell type and time point are not known. The CDR3 is CASKPIIRRLDSYEQYF. The CDR3 DNA follows: TGTGCCAGCAAGCCTATTATCCGTCGGCTAGATAGCTACGAGCAGTACTTC.